A selection of T cell receptor beta chains follows, all from one sample in a study of CD8 T cells in Susac syndrome. TCRdb analysed the immunoSEQ multiplex PCR reads with MiXCR anew, one entry per CDR3 protein. The sample records 78,000 or so distinct CDR3 sequences, just under 95% being singletons. The sample taken for sequencing was CD8+ T cells from PBMCs. The source of these receptors is a human donor with multiple sclerosis. CDR3s include the opening cysteine and the closing phenylalanine or tryptophan. A D gene is named only where the DNA matches it firmly. Rows may omit the clone size; those that give it use once, few, many or a size class.

D,V,J,size,CDR3,DNA
NA,TRBV7-2,TRBJ2-1,NA,CASSPLVWGNEQFF,TGTGCCAGCAGCCCTCTAGTCTGGGGGAATGAGCAGTTCTTC
NA,TRBV3-1,TRBJ2-7,few,CASGDYEQYF,TGTGCCAGCGGTGACTACGAGCAGTACTTC
TRBD1,TRBV13,TRBJ2-1,NA,CASSSDRGRNEQFF,TGTGCCAGCAGCTCGGACAGGGGGCGAAATGAGCAGTTCTTC
TRBD2,TRBV3-1,TRBJ2-1,NA,CASSQDPSGYSYNEQFF,TGTGCCAGCAGCCAAGATCCTAGCGGGTACTCCTACAATGAGCAGTTCTTC
TRBD1,TRBV29-1,TRBJ2-7,few,CSVVPGQGAYEQYF,TGCAGCGTCGTCCCGGGACAGGGGGCCTACGAGCAGTACTTC
NA,TRBV10-3,TRBJ2-1,NA,CAISLQVFNEQFF,TGTGCCATCAGTCTCCAGGTGTTCAATGAGCAGTTCTTC
NA,TRBV5-4,TRBJ2-3,NA,CASSAGTQTPADTQYF,TGTGCCAGCAGCGCGGGGACCCAGACTCCCGCTGATACGCAGTATTTT
NA,TRBV7-9,TRBJ2-7,NA,CASSPVPPGDEQYF,TGTGCCAGCAGCCCCGTTCCCCCTGGGGACGAGCAGTACTTC
NA,TRBV5-4,TRBJ1-2,NA,CASSLGRPLDGYTF,TGTGCCAGCAGCTTAGGACGGCCGCTGGATGGCTACACCTTC
NA,TRBV12-3/TRBV12-4,TRBJ1-2,NA,CASSLLGNGYTF,TGTGCCAGCAGTTTACTGGGAAATGGCTACACCTTC
TRBD1,TRBV27,TRBJ2-3,NA,CASSSLGQTADTQYF,TGTGCCAGCAGTTCCTTGGGACAGACTGCAGATACGCAGTATTTT
NA,TRBV27,TRBJ2-7,NA,CASSAHTYEQYF,TGTGCCAGCAGTGCCCATACCTACGAGCAGTACTTC
NA,TRBV5-1,TRBJ2-1,NA,CASSLAVGYLDDNEQFF,TGCGCCAGCAGCTTGGCCGTGGGCTATTTGGACGACAATGAGCAGTTCTTC
NA,TRBV3-1,TRBJ2-1,NA,CASSPESEVEQFF,TGTGCCAGCAGCCCAGAAAGCGAGGTCGAGCAGTTCTTC
TRBD1,TRBV7-6,TRBJ1-5,NA,CASSLGGQGSQPQHF,TGTGCCAGCAGCTTGGGCGGACAGGGAAGCCAGCCCCAGCATTTT
TRBD1,TRBV29-1,TRBJ2-7,NA,CSVRDSQNYEQYF,TGCAGCGTCCGGGACAGCCAAAACTACGAGCAGTACTTC
TRBD1,TRBV29-1,TRBJ2-2,NA,CSLTGGTGELFF,TGCAGCCTTACAGGGGGTACCGGGGAGCTGTTTTTT
NA,TRBV4-1,TRBJ1-3,once,CASSQDYTPGNTIYF,TGCGCCAGCAGCCAAGATTACACCCCTGGAAACACCATATATTTT
TRBD2,TRBV20-1,TRBJ2-1,NA,CSARGRVLAGDWGEQFF,TGCAGTGCCAGAGGGCGGGTACTAGCGGGCGACTGGGGTGAGCAGTTCTTC
NA,TRBV6-1,TRBJ2-2,NA,CASSPHQGRVNTGELFF,TGTGCCAGCAGTCCCCACCAGGGAAGGGTGAACACCGGGGAGCTGTTTTTT
NA,TRBV29-1,TRBJ1-1,NA,CSVMGTEAFF,TGCAGCGTAATGGGAACTGAAGCTTTCTTT
NA,TRBV29-1,TRBJ2-7,NA,CSVEVSGPGRSYEQYF,TGCAGCGTTGAAGTCTCTGGGCCAGGCCGTTCCTACGAGCAGTACTTC
NA,TRBV2,TRBJ2-3,NA,CAQHVRADTQYF,TGTGCCCAGCATGTCAGGGCAGATACGCAGTATTTT
NA,TRBV3-1,TRBJ1-3,once,CASSQDGFGNTIYF,TGTGCCAGCAGCCAAGACGGGTTTGGAAACACCATATATTTT
TRBD2,TRBV27,TRBJ2-1,NA,CASSLGGVYNEQFF,TGTGCCAGCAGTTTAGGGGGGGTCTACAATGAGCAGTTCTTC
NA,TRBV6-2/TRBV6-3,TRBJ2-1,NA,CASSLIAEQFF,TGTGCCAGCAGCCTTATTGCTGAGCAGTTCTTC
NA,TRBV6-1,TRBJ2-7,NA,CASKGQSYEQYF,TGTGCCAGCAAAGGACAGTCCTACGAGCAGTACTTC
TRBD2,TRBV4-3,TRBJ2-5,NA,CASSFGLAGQETQYF,TGCGCCAGCAGCTTCGGACTAGCGGGGCAAGAGACCCAGTACTTC
NA,TRBV4-3,TRBJ2-7,NA,CASSQEVPYEQYF,TGCGCCAGCAGCCAAGAAGTGCCCTACGAGCAGTACTTC
TRBD2,TRBV18,TRBJ2-5,NA,CASSPPGLAVETQYF,TGTGCCAGCTCACCACCAGGACTAGCCGTCGAGACCCAGTACTTC
NA,TRBV7-7,TRBJ2-7,NA,CASSSEGHREQYF,TGTGCCAGCAGCTCCGAGGGACATAGGGAGCAGTACTTC
NA,TRBV14,TRBJ2-7,NA,CASSQDLAGLRFYEQYF,TGTGCCAGCAGCCAAGATCTAGCCGGACTCCGATTCTACGAGCAGTACTTC
TRBD1,TRBV7-2,TRBJ2-7,NA,CASSSGQGYSYEQYF,TGTGCCAGCAGCTCCGGACAGGGGTACTCCTACGAGCAGTACTTC
NA,TRBV12-3/TRBV12-4,TRBJ1-2,NA,CASSEGGYGYGYTF,TGTGCCAGCAGTGAGGGGGGTTATGGCTATGGCTACACCTTC
NA,TRBV6-1,TRBJ1-5,NA,CASTLDVGSNQPQHF,TGTGCCAGCACCCTAGACGTGGGGAGCAATCAGCCCCAGCATTTT
NA,TRBV4-1,TRBJ2-2,once,CASSSPGQNTGELFF,TGCGCCAGCAGCTCTCCGGGACAGAACACCGGGGAGCTGTTTTTT